This T cell receptor beta chain comes out of a study of PD-1 blockade in classical Hodgkin lymphoma. About the research overall: The nivolumab dose that patients received was 3 mg/kg, given intravenously every 2 weeks. General study results and limits: Patients starting nivolumab less than 1 year after ASCT had lower diversity and were excluded from later analyses.

Sequencing was performed with immunoSEQ multiplex PCR; in TCRdb, only in-frame clones are kept and a portion is missing. The sample has approximately 13,000 clones, around 80% seen once. Notes on this clone: Its antigen is unidentified.

Relapses following autologous stem cell transplantation were seen in all patients, with brentuximab vedotin exposure varying. Complete response, partial response or progressive disease were the best responses. CDR1 and CDR2 (germline): SGHVS, FNYEAQ. V lost 5 bases, J lost 9 bases, and 15 bases stayed unmatched. There are 17 residues in the CDR3. The receptor was derived from a human donor with classical Hodgkin lymphoma. The specimen was peripheral blood mononuclear cells (PBMCs), collected at baseline. The chain joins TRBV7-6 to TRBJ1-6; TRBD1 matches at 8 bases. The CDR3, as DNA: TGTGCCAGCAGCGCCCTCGGGGGGGACAGGTTGGTTTCACCCCTCCACTTT. Protein product: CASSALGGDRLVSPLHF.